This TCR beta chain was found in a study of blood T cell repertoires in COVID-19. Profiled with immunoSEQ multiplex PCR; TCRdb holds only in-frame clones, not every one. The sample lists around 140,000 clones; around nine tenths were seen once. After removal of 8 bases from V and 8 bases from J, the junction contained 5 bases not matched to a gene. CDR1 and CDR2 (germline): ENHRY, SYGVKD. This CDR3 contains 12 residues. This clone has more than one count but fewer than ten. This chain uses TRBV10-3 with TRBJ1-2, with 10 bases lining up with TRBD1. Sequencing used peripheral blood. This TCR came from a woman between 50 and 59 years old with active or convalescent COVID-19. The CDR3 sequence is CAIRTGGEGYTF. DNA for the CDR3: TGTGCCATCCGGACAGGGGGTGAGGGCTACACCTTC.